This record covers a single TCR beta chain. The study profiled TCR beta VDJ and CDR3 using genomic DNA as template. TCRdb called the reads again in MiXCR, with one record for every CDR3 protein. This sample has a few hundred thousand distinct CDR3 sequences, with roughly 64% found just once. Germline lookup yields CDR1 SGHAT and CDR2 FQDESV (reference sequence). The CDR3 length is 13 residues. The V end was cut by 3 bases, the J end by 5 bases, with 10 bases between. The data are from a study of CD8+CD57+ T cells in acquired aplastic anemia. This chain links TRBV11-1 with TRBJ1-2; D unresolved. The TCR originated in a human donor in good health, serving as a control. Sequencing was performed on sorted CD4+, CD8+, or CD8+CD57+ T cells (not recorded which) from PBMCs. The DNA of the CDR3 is TGTGCCAGCAGCTTGACGTACGGGTATGGCTACACCTTC. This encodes CASSLTYGYGYTF.